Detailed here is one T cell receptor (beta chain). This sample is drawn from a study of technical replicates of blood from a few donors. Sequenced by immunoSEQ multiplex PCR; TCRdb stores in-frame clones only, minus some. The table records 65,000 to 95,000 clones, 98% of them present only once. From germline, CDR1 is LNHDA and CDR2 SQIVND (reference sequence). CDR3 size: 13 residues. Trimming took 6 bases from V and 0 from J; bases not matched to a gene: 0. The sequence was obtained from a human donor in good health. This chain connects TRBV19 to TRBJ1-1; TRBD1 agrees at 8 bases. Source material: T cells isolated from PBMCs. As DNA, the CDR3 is TGTGCCAGTAGGGACAGGGTGAACACTGAAGCTTTCTTT. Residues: CASRDRVNTEAFF.